This TCR beta chain stems from a study of T cell responses to AZD1222 COVID-19 vaccine. The assay was immunoSEQ multiplex PCR, and TCRdb's table has in-frame clones only and misses some. Among some 96,000 clones listed, approximately 91% were seen once. Deletions cut 0 bases from V and 9 bases from J, with 15 bases between. Germline CDR1 and CDR2: MNHEY and SVGAGI. CDR3 length: 15 amino acids. J is TRBJ1-5 and V is TRBV6-5, with D unclear. This TCR derives from an adult in good health. The source material was peripheral blood, sampled on day 0 of AZD1222 vaccination. The CDR3 DNA reads TGTGCCAGCAGTTACTCGATTCAGGAACGGAGGCCCCAGCATTTT. This encodes CASSYSIQERRPQHF.